These 3 T cell receptor beta chains originate from one sample sequenced in a study of cytomegalovirus exposure and HLA in healthy donors (dated by TCRdb to the late 2010s). Receptors were amplified or captured by the immunoSEQ multiplex PCR assay. The multiplex PCR relied on a mix of 60 forward primers for TCR Vbeta segments and 13 reverse primers for TCR Jbeta segments. Not all clones reach the TCRdb copy of this immuneACCESS table, which keeps in-frame sequences only. Checked studies attribute under half of the gap to unresolved V genes and leave the rest unexplained. The sample table records tens of thousands of clones; about four fifths of these occur just once. The biggest ten clones account for 5.5% to 7% of the sample. Specimen: PBMCs. These receptors originate from a male donor in good health and CMV-seropositive.

V is TRBV7-8 and J is TRBJ1-2, with TRBD1 matching 8 bases. Germline V gene lookup returns CDR1 SGHVS and CDR2 FQNEAQ. This CDR3 has 15 amino acids. The ends lost 3 bases at V and 2 bases at J; junction bases unmatched: 5. In DNA, the CDR3 is TGTGCCAGCAGCTTGCAGGGGGCGGGGAACTATGGCTACACCTTC. Translated, it gives CASSLQGAGNYGYTF.

This chain uses TRBV28 with TRBJ2-5, with TRBD2 identical over 7 bases. Losses at the gene ends were 6 bases for V and 5 bases for J; bases not matched to a gene: 6. CDR1 and CDR2 from the germline V gene are MDHEN and SYDVKM. CDR3 size: 13 residues. For the CDR3, the DNA is TGTGCCAGCAGCAAGCGGGATTGGGAGACCCAGTACTTC. Its protein product is CASSKRDWETQYF.

The chain recombines TRBV7-3 with TRBJ1-1; D possibly corresponds to TRBD1 (5 bases). This CDR3 region has 14 residues. Per germline, CDR1 SGHTA and CDR2 FQGTGA. Trimming stripped 2 bases from V and 6 bases from J, with 13 bases between. CDR3 region: CASSLSQQGSEAFF. The CDR3 DNA reads TGTGCCAGCAGCTTATCCCAGCAGGGATCTGAAGCTTTCTTT.